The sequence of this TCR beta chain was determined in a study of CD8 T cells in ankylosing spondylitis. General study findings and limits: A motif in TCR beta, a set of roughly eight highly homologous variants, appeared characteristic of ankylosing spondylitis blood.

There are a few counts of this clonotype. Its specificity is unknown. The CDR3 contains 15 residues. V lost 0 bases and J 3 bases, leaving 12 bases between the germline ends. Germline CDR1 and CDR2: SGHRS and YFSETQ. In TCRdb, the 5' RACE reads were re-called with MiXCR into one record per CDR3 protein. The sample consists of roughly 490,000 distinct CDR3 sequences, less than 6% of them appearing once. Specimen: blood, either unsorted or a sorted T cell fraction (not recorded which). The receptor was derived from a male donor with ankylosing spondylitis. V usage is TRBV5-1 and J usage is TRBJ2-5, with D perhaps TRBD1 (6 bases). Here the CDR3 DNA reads TGCGCCAGCAGCTTGGCGGGGACAACGGAAGAGACCCAGTACTTC. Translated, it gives CASSLAGTTEETQYF.